Listed below are T cell receptor beta chains from one sample, sequenced in a study of OX40 agonist ivuxolimab in advanced cancers. The data were produced by immunoSEQ multiplex PCR, yet TCRdb's version contains in-frame clones alone and is incomplete. Here the sample spans about 82,000 clones, approximately 84% being singletons. The material sequenced was CD4+ or CD8+ T cells sorted from blood, taken in a trial of the OX40 agonist ivuxolimab. Source of these receptors: an adult with an advanced solid tumor such as melanoma, head and neck, liver or kidney cancer. CDR3s include the opening cysteine and the closing phenylalanine or tryptophan. A D gene is named only where the DNA matches it firmly. Part of the rows lack a size; the others show once, few, many or a class for expanded clones.

j_gene,v_gene,abundance,d_gene,CDR3nt,CDR3aa
TRBJ2-1,TRBV6-5,NA,NA,TGTGCCAGCAGTTACTCTCGGACTCATTACAATGAGCAGTTCTTC,CASSYSRTHYNEQFF
TRBJ1-2,TRBV7-9,NA,NA,TGTGCCAGCAGCCCTAAGACCCCAGGGCTCTATGGCTACACCTTC,CASSPKTPGLYGYTF
TRBJ2-7,TRBV2,NA,NA,TGTGCCAGCAGTGTGGCTGGAACCTACGAGCAGTACTTC,CASSVAGTYEQYF
TRBJ2-3,TRBV5-4,NA,TRBD2,TGTGCCAGCAGCTCCTCTAGCGGCCGCACAGATACGCAGTATTTT,CASSSSSGRTDTQYF
TRBJ2-3,TRBV5-1,few,TRBD2,TGCGCCAGCACCCTAGCGGGAGCGACGGATAGCACAGATACGCAGTATTTT,CASTLAGATDSTDTQYF
TRBJ1-2,TRBV7-2,NA,TRBD1,TGTGCCAGCAGCTCGTTTATACAGGGGAGGTATGGCTACACCTTC,CASSSFIQGRYGYTF
TRBJ2-7,TRBV18,NA,NA,TGTGCCAGCTCACTGGTACAGGCCGAGCAGTACTTC,CASSLVQAEQYF
TRBJ2-4,TRBV15,NA,NA,TGTGCCACCAGCAGAGCCATAGCCAAAAACATTCAGTACTTC,CATSRAIAKNIQYF
TRBJ1-2,TRBV7-8,NA,NA,TGTGCCAGCAGCTTAGCCGATATGGACCTAAACTATGGCTACACCTTC,CASSLADMDLNYGYTF
TRBJ2-7,TRBV11-2,NA,TRBD1,TGTGCCAGCAGCATAACCGACAGGGAACACGAGCAGTACTTC,CASSITDREHEQYF
TRBJ1-1,TRBV19,NA,NA,TGTGCCAGTAGCAAACAGGAAAGGAACACTGAAGCTTTCTTT,CASSKQERNTEAFF
TRBJ2-1,TRBV10-3,NA,TRBD2,TGTGCCATCAGTGTTGGTAGCGGGACGAACTCCTACAATGAGCAGTTCTTC,CAISVGSGTNSYNEQFF
TRBJ2-5,TRBV29-1,NA,NA,TGCAGCTTTGACAGTCGGGAGACCCAGTACTTC,CSFDSRETQYF
TRBJ2-2,TRBV30,NA,NA,TGTGCCTGGAGCGCGCTTAGCCTCACCGGGGAGCTGTTTTTT,CAWSALSLTGELFF
TRBJ2-3,TRBV6-5,once,NA,TGTGCCAGCAGTTACTCTGGGGGGTACACAGATACGCAGTATTTT,CASSYSGGYTDTQYF
TRBJ2-1,TRBV9,few,NA,TGTGCCAGCAGCGCCGGGATACAATCATGGCATGAGCAGTTCTTC,CASSAGIQSWHEQFF
TRBJ1-1,TRBV28,NA,TRBD1,TGTGCCAGCAGTTCCCCGGGACAGTCTACTGAAGCTTTCTTT,CASSSPGQSTEAFF
TRBJ2-7,TRBV5-5,NA,NA,TGTGCCAGCAGCTTGGAGACAGAGTCCTACGAGCAGTACTTC,CASSLETESYEQYF
TRBJ1-1,TRBV29-1,NA,NA,TGCAGCGTTGAAGGTTTTGGTGAGGTAGGGGGAAACACTGAAGCTTTCTTT,CSVEGFGEVGGNTEAFF
TRBJ2-5,TRBV6-6,NA,TRBD2,TGTGCCAGCAGGGGACTAGCGGGACCCCGAGAAGAGACCCAGTACTTC,CASRGLAGPREETQYF
TRBJ1-5,TRBV30,NA,NA,TGTGCCTGGAGCCGGGAGTCTGAACAGCCCCAGCATTTT,CAWSRESEQPQHF
TRBJ1-2,TRBV28,NA,NA,TGTGCCAGCAGTCCCCTTGCAGGGAACTATGGCTACACCTTC,CASSPLAGNYGYTF
TRBJ1-3,TRBV11-2,NA,NA,TGTGCCAGCAGCTCCACAGGAACTAGAAACACCATATATTTT,CASSSTGTRNTIYF
TRBJ1-2,TRBV19,NA,NA,TGTGCCAGTAGTCCTTCGAATGGGGGGCGCTTTGGCTACACCTTC,CASSPSNGGRFGYTF
TRBJ2-7,TRBV4-1,few,TRBD2,TGCGCCAGCAGCCAAGGGACTAGCGGGAACTACGAGCAGTACTTC,CASSQGTSGNYEQYF
TRBJ1-5,TRBV7-8,NA,NA,TGTGCCAGCAGCCCCGGGGCCGCGTATAGCAATCAGCCCCAGCATTTT,CASSPGAAYSNQPQHF